The 32 T cell receptor beta chains below all came from one sample that was sequenced in a study of blood T cell repertoires in COVID-19. Profiled with immunoSEQ multiplex PCR; TCRdb holds only in-frame clones, not every one. The table records roughly 230,000 clones, over 80% of them present only once. The sequencing sample was made of peripheral blood. These receptors all come from a man aged 40-55 years with acute or convalescent COVID-19.

This clone was seen only once. This CDR3 is CASSLGTTGGNQPQHF. CDR3 DNA sequence: TGTGCCAGCAGCTTAGGGACGACAGGGGGCAATCAGCCCCAGCATTTT. This rearrangement joins TRBV7-9 to TRBJ1-5; TRBD1 matches 8 bases. J gave up 2 bases and V 1 base, and 4 bases lay outside the gene matches. Germline CDR1 and CDR2: SEHNR and FQNEAQ (reference sequence). The CDR3 length is 16 residues.

The rearrangement joins TRBV6-7 to TRBJ2-7, with D possibly matching TRBD1 (6 bases). TRBV6-7 counts as an open reading frame of uncertain function. The CDR3 spans 19 residues. Trimming took off 2 bases at V and 3 bases at J, with 26 bases between the two ends. CDR3 DNA sequence: TGTGCCAGCAGTTACGAGGGGCAGGGGCGACGAAAGGGCGGCTACGAGCAGTACTTC. It specifies CASSYEGQGRRKGGYEQYF.

The count of this clone is one. The chain employs TRBV5-5 and TRBJ2-1; TRBD2 is a possible D gene (6 bases). CDR3 length: 16 residues. With 3 bases removed from V and 0 bases from J, the gap between germline ends came to 13 bases. Germline loops: CDR1 SGHKS, CDR2 YYEKEE (reference sequence). The CDR3 loop reads CASSSRTTRSYNEQFF. The CDR3 bases are TGTGCCAGCAGCTCCCGGACTACCCGCTCCTACAATGAGCAGTTCTTC.

The chain combines TRBV19 with TRBJ2-1; possible D gene TRBD2, 6 bases. Trimming removed 5 bases at V and 5 bases at J, with 10 bases between. Per germline, CDR1 LNHDA and CDR2 SQIVND (reference sequence). CDR3 size: 13 residues. The DNA of the CDR3 is TGTGCCAGTAGTGCGAGGACTAACAATGAGCAGTTCTTC. Protein product: CASSARTNNEQFF.

This rearrangement joins TRBV6-5 to TRBJ2-2; 11 bases match TRBD1. Trimming took 8 bases from V and 6 from J; bases not matched to a gene: 2. This CDR3 is built from 13 residues. CDR1 and CDR2 (germline): MNHEY, SVGAGI. CDR3 loop: CASRTGGSGELFF. The CDR3 DNA is TGTGCCAGCCGGACAGGGGGCTCCGGGGAGCTGTTTTTT.

This clone has just one count. The rearrangement uses TRBV29-1 and TRBJ1-1; TRBD1 is a possible D gene (6 bases). Germline lookup yields CDR1 SQVTM and CDR2 ANQGSEA. V lost 7 bases and J 1 base, leaving 19 bases between the germline ends. The CDR3 runs 15 residues. The CDR3 loop reads CSAIPGGLGNTEAFF. The CDR3 DNA sequence: TGCAGCGCCATTCCGGGGGGGCTTGGGAACACTGAAGCTTTCTTT.

V usage is TRBV6-5 and J usage is TRBJ1-4; 8 bases align to TRBD1. Germline V CDR1 and CDR2: MNHEY, SVGAGI. The CDR3 has 15 residues. The ends lost 4 bases at V and 8 bases at J; junction bases unmatched: 9. The CDR3 bases are TGTGCCAGCAGTTCAGCACAGGGGGAGATGGAAAAACTGTTTTTT. Translation: CASSSAQGEMEKLFF.

The rearrangement joins TRBV19 to TRBJ2-7; D is ambiguous. Germline lookup yields CDR1 LNHDA and CDR2 SQIVND (reference sequence). This CDR3 has 11 residues. CDR3 DNA sequence: TGTGCTACAGCCGAAGCCTACGAGCAGTACTTC. Protein product: CATAEAYEQYF.

V and J are TRBV12-5 and TRBJ2-1, with 16 bases identical to TRBD2. The CDR3 totals 17 residues. J was trimmed by 7 bases and V by 6 bases; bases with no gene match: 9. The germline gives CDR1 LGHNT, CDR2 FRNRAP. The CDR3 coding sequence is TGTGCTAGTGGCAACACTTTGGGACTAGCGGGAGGGAATGAGCAGTTCTTC. Translation gives CASGNTLGLAGGNEQFF. The variable domain in full, completed from reference TRBV12-5 and TRBJ2-1, reads DARVTQTPRHKVTEMGQEVTMRCQPILGHNTVFWYRQTMMQGLELLAYFRNRAPLDDSGMPKDRFSAEMPDATLATLKIQPSEPRDSAVYFCASGNTLGLAGGNEQFFGPGTRLTVL.

The chain uses TRBV7-9 and TRBJ1-1; D not resolved. Trimming took off 2 bases at V and 1 base at J, with 11 bases between the two ends. This CDR3 is built from 15 residues. CDR1 SEHNR and CDR2 FQNEAQ come from the germline V gene (reference sequence). The DNA of the CDR3 is TGTGCCAGCAGCTTACCAGCCCCAGGGAACACTGAAGCTTTCTTT. It specifies CASSLPAPGNTEAFF.

V is TRBV4-2 and J is TRBJ2-2, with 7 bases matching TRBD2. V was pared by 6 bases and J by 4 bases, with 17 bases of the junction left unmatched. Germline CDR1 and CDR2: LGHNA and YNFKEQ. The CDR3 spans 18 residues. The CDR3 protein is CASRGGLGSGGSTGELFF. CDR3 in DNA: TGTGCCAGCAGGGGGGGGTTGGGGTCTGGCGGGAGCACCGGGGAGCTGTTTTTT.

J is TRBJ1-1 and V is TRBV29-1; 9 bases are a match to TRBD1. This CDR3 is 14 amino acids long. Germline CDR1 and CDR2: SQVTM and ANQGSEA. Germline trimming cut 3 bases from V and 1 base from J; bases unmatched to any gene: 3. The chain's CDR3 is CSVDWGQGNTEAFF. The CDR3 DNA follows: TGCAGCGTTGATTGGGGACAGGGGAACACTGAAGCTTTCTTT.

The chain combines TRBV6-1 with TRBJ1-1, with 8 bases identical to TRBD1. Germline lookup yields CDR1 MNHNS and CDR2 SASEGT. The CDR3 length is 14 residues. Trimming removed 1 base from V and 3 bases from J; junction bases left unmatched: 1. DNA for the CDR3: TGTGCCAGCAGTGAAGACAGGGGGGACACTGAAGCTTTCTTT. Its translation is CASSEDRGDTEAFF.

The V and J genes are TRBV5-1 and TRBJ1-2; D ambiguous. Deletions cut 1 base from V and 8 bases from J, with 15 bases between. Germline V CDR1 and CDR2: SGHRS, YFSETQ. CDR3 size: 14 residues. The CDR3 is CASSLMHGFGGYTF. In nucleotides, the CDR3 is TGCGCCAGCAGCTTGATGCATGGCTTTGGCGGCTACACCTTC. The full variable domain, rest sourced from reference TRBV5-1 and TRBJ1-2, is KAGVTQTPRYLIKTRGQQVTLSCSPISGHRSVSWYQQTPGQGLQFLFEYFSETQRNKGNFPGRFSGRQFSNSRSEMNVSTLELGDSALYLCASSLMHGFGGYTFGSGTRLTVV.

This chain uses TRBV19 with TRBJ1-2, with D perhaps matching TRBD1 (5 bases). Trimming shortened V by 5 bases and J by 8 bases, and 21 bases separated the two germline ends. This CDR3 is built from 15 residues. From germline, CDR1 is LNHDA and CDR2 SQIVND (reference sequence). Here the CDR3 reads CASSSVSKQAAGYTF. The DNA of the CDR3 is TGTGCCAGTAGTTCCGTATCGAAACAGGCGGCAGGCTACACCTTC.

V and J are TRBV2 and TRBJ2-2; the match to TRBD1 covers 8 bases. V lost 3 bases and J lost 7; bases outside the gene matches: 4. Germline V gives CDR1 SNHLY, CDR2 FYNNEI. This CDR3 is 14 amino acids long. DNA for the CDR3: TGTGCCAGCAGTGACCGGACAGGGATCGGGGAGCTGTTTTTT. Translated, it gives CASSDRTGIGELFF. The whole variable domain, remainder taken from reference TRBV2 and TRBJ2-2, is EPEVTQTPSHQVTQMGQEVILRCVPISNHLYFYWYRQILGQKVEFLVSFYNNEISEKSEIFDDQFSVERPDGSNFTLKIRSTKLEDSAMYFCASSDRTGIGELFFGEGSRLTVL.

Only a few counts were recorded for this clone. The chain couples TRBV25-1 to TRBJ2-5; tentative D call: TRBD1 (6 bases). In germline, CDR1 is MGHDK, CDR2 SYGVNS. The CDR3 spans 16 residues. V was cut by 8 bases and J by 3 bases, with 22 bases left in between. This chain's CDR3 is CASALGGAEGEETQYF. The CDR3 bases are TGTGCCAGCGCGCTTGGGGGAGCAGAGGGGGAAGAGACCCAGTACTTC. The variable domain in full, with the rest retrieved from reference TRBV25-1 and TRBJ2-5, is EADIYQTPRYLVIGTGKKITLECSQTMGHDKMYWYQQDPGMELHLIHYSYGVNSTEKGDLSSESTVSRIRTEHFPLTLESARPSHTSQYLCASALGGAEGEETQYFGPGTRLLVL.

This clone was seen only once. The chain uses TRBV2 and TRBJ1-4; TRBD1 agrees at 7 bases. The junction had 5 bases not matched to a gene; V was cut back by 4 bases and J by 6 bases. Germline V CDR1 and CDR2: SNHLY, FYNNEI. The CDR3 totals 14 residues. CDR3 bases: TGTGCCAGCAGTGTGACAGGGCGGGATGAAAAACTGTTTTTT. Translation: CASSVTGRDEKLFF.

V and J are TRBV29-1 and TRBJ1-1; D is unclear. This CDR3 is 11 amino acids long. The germline gives CDR1 SQVTM, CDR2 ANQGSEA. Trimming took off 7 bases at V and 1 base at J, with 7 bases between the two ends. The CDR3 reads CSGRQNTEAFF. CDR3 nucleotides: TGCAGCGGAAGACAGAACACTGAAGCTTTCTTT. The complete variable domain, with remaining parts taken from reference TRBV29-1 and TRBJ1-1, reads SAVISQKPSRDICQRGTSLTIQCQVDSQVTMMFWYRQQPGQSLTLIATANQGSEATYESGFVIDKFPISRPNLTFSTLTVSNMSPEDSSIYLCSGRQNTEAFFGQGTRLTVV.

This clone has only a few counts. The V and J genes are TRBV29-1 and TRBJ1-2, with D perhaps TRBD1 (5 bases). V shed 3 bases and J shed 4 bases, with 12 bases lying between them. The CDR3 runs 13 residues. Per germline, CDR1 SQVTM and CDR2 ANQGSEA. DNA of the CDR3: TGCAGCGTTGAGTACACGCAGGGCTATGGCTACACCTTC. Its protein product is CSVEYTQGYGYTF.

The chain employs TRBV20-1 and TRBJ1-1; D is possibly TRBD1 (5 bases). Trimming took off 5 bases at V and 4 bases at J, with 8 bases between the two ends. Germline V gives CDR1 DFQATT, CDR2 SNEGSKA (reference sequence). The length of the CDR3 is 11 residues. The CDR3 DNA is TGCAGTGCTGGGAGGGGCACTGAAGCTTTCTTT. Amino acid sequence: CSAGRGTEAFF.

A word on this clone: The sample holds other DNA sequences that translate to the same CDR3. The gene calls are TRBV10-3 and TRBJ1-1; 7 bases are shared with TRBD1. CDR3 length: 13 amino acids. Germline loops: CDR1 ENHRY, CDR2 SYGVKD. V shed 4 bases and J 2 bases; nucleotides not matched to a gene: 1. The CDR3 is CAISGTGNTEAFF. CDR3 bases: TGTGCCATCAGTGGGACAGGTAACACTGAAGCTTTCTTT.

J is TRBJ2-1 and V is TRBV15, with D uncertain. CDR1 is LNHNV and CDR2 is YYDKDF in the germline V gene (reference sequence). The CDR3 contains 16 residues. V lost 0 bases to trimming and J lost 2 bases, with 11 bases between them. CDR3 residues: CATSRDKAAPYNEQFF. The CDR3 region has the DNA TGTGCCACCAGCAGAGATAAGGCGGCTCCCTACAATGAGCAGTTCTTC. The full variable domain, rest sourced from reference TRBV15 and TRBJ2-1, is DAMVIQNPRYQVTQFGKPVTLSCSQTLNHNVMYWYQQKSSQAPKLLFHYYDKDFNNEADTPDNFQSRRPNTSFCFLDIRSPGLGDTAMYLCATSRDKAAPYNEQFFGPGTRLTVL.

This chain links TRBV20-1 with TRBJ1-2; no firm D call. The CDR3 has 15 amino acids. The V end lost 3 bases, the J end lost 4 bases, and 18 bases lay between the germline ends. Germline CDR1 reads DFQATT; CDR2 reads SNEGSKA (reference sequence). The CDR3 here is CSASPFGGPSYGYTF. As DNA, the CDR3 is TGCAGTGCTAGTCCGTTTGGAGGGCCGTCCTATGGCTACACCTTC.

The gene calls are TRBV5-4 and TRBJ2-7; 7 nucleotides align to TRBD2. V shed 1 base, J shed 1 base, and the junction held 5 bases outside the gene matches. The CDR3 has 15 amino acids. CDR1 SGHNT and CDR2 YYREEE come from the germline V gene (reference sequence). CDR3 coding DNA: TGTGCCAGCAGCTTGACTCAGGGAGGGTCCTACGAGCAGTACTTC. As protein: CASSLTQGGSYEQYF.

CDR3: CATLRGSTGELFF. CDR3 bases: TGTGCCACTCTCAGGGGGTCGACCGGGGAGCTGTTTTTT. This chain uses TRBV12-3 or TRBV12-4 with TRBJ2-2; 7 positions match TRBD1. The V gene end was trimmed by 10 bases and the J gene end by 5 bases; junction bases not matched to a gene: 7. This CDR3 has 13 amino acids.

V is TRBV5-4 and J is TRBJ2-1; 7 nucleotides match TRBD1. The CDR3 consists of 16 residues. The V segment lost 6 bases and the J segment 6 bases; nucleotides outside the gene matches: 15. Germline lookup yields CDR1 SGHNT and CDR2 YYREEE (reference sequence). This CDR3 reads CASMGDLGPGGNEQFF. CDR3 in DNA: TGTGCCAGCATGGGGGATCTTGGGCCAGGGGGCAATGAGCAGTTCTTC.

This chain links TRBV7-9 with TRBJ1-5, with no clear D. CDR1 is SEHNR and CDR2 is FQNEAQ in the germline V gene (reference sequence). Trimming cost V 3 bases and J 6 bases, with 9 bases left between them. This CDR3 spans 13 amino acids. CDR3 DNA sequence: TGTGCCAGCAGCTTCGGGAAACCTCAGCCCCAGCATTTT. Translating it yields CASSFGKPQPQHF.

V usage is TRBV27 and J usage is TRBJ1-2; 7 nucleotides match TRBD1. Trimming took 7 bases from V and 3 from J; bases not matched to a gene: 8. CDR1 and CDR2 (germline): MNHEY, SMNVEV (reference sequence). This CDR3 contains 14 residues. In DNA, the CDR3 is TGTGCCAGCAAACACAGGGGAAGGGACTATGGCTACACCTTC. Translated, it gives CASKHRGRDYGYTF.

J is TRBJ2-3 and V is TRBV30, with TRBD1 as a possible D gene (5 bases). Germline V gives CDR1 GTSNPN, CDR2 SVGIG (reference sequence). V was trimmed by 0 bases and J by 1 base, leaving 11 bases between them. This CDR3 contains 15 residues. CDR3 bases: TGTGCCTGGAGTGTACGGTTGACAGGCACAGATACGCAGTATTTT. Translating it yields CAWSVRLTGTDTQYF. The full variable domain, completed using reference TRBV30 and TRBJ2-3, is SQTIHQWPATLVQPVGSPLSLECTVEGTSNPNLYWYRQAAGRGLQLLFYSVGIGQISSEVPQNLSASRPQDRQFILSSKKLLLSDSGFYLCAWSVRLTGTDTQYFGPGTRLTVL.

Here the CDR3 DNA reads TGTGCCAGCAGCACCCTACAGGGTGTCTCACCCCTCCACTTT. Amino acid sequence: CASSTLQGVSPLHF. The chain is built from TRBV5-6 and TRBJ1-6, with TRBD1 as a possible D gene (6 bases). Germline lookup yields CDR1 SGHDT and CDR2 YYEEEE. The CDR3 runs to 14 residues. The ends were cut back, 4 bases at V and 10 bases at J, with 15 bases in the middle.

This clone was seen only a few times. This sequence joins TRBV11-3 and TRBJ2-1, with 8 nucleotides matching TRBD1. Germline V CDR1 and CDR2: SGHNT, YENEEA. This CDR3 is 14 amino acids long. The V and J ends lost 5 bases and 6 bases, in that order; junction bases with no gene match: 6. The CDR3 sequence is CASSPGQGANEQFF. The CDR3 DNA sequence: TGTGCCAGCAGCCCAGGACAGGGAGCCAATGAGCAGTTCTTC.